This record covers a single T cell receptor beta chain. Antigen unknown. TCR beta CDR3 regions were amplified from RNA. With the HTBI primer set, the TCR CDR3 went through a first round of RT-PCR. TCRdb independently ran MiXCR on the multiplex PCR reads; one entry per CDR3 protein. The sample has about 500,000 distinct CDR3 sequences; about 16% are singletons. Diagnoses rested on clinical symptoms, serum thyroxine and TRAb, thyroid ultrasound and orbital computed tomography. The germline CDR1 and CDR2 sequences are MNHEY and SMNVEV (reference sequence). V lost 4 bases and J 6 bases, leaving 16 bases between the germline ends. The CDR3 is 14 amino acids. The data belong to a study of T cells in Graves' hyperthyroidism and ophthalmopathy. For the study at large: The blood sample was taken at first diagnosis, before treatment began.

Study-wide findings and caveats: Before onset, by a median of approximately 6.2 months, the model predicted ophthalmopathy.

The sequence came from a woman aged 30 to 39 with Graves' ophthalmopathy. The gene calls are TRBV27 and TRBJ2-7; D might be TRBD1 (6 bases). Sequenced: blood. The DNA of the CDR3 is TGTGCCAGCAGTTCAGGGGTACTTATTGGCGAGCAGTACTTC. It codes for CASSSGVLIGEQYF.